A selection of T cell receptor beta chains follows, all from one sample in a study of human T cells and chemical hapten exposure. TCRdb recomputed calls from the RACE reads with MiXCR, one row per CDR3 protein. The sample holds nearly 350,000 distinct CDR3 sequences; approximately 6.3% are singletons and the top ten take 7.5% to 8.5%. This sample comprised whole blood, obtained in connection with sensitization to the hapten diphenylcyclopropenone (DPC). The receptors were sampled from a woman younger than 30 with alopecia areata. Some clones in this sample may be carry-over from other donors' samples. The CDR3 runs from the conserved cysteine through the conserved F or W. A D gene is named only where the DNA matches it firmly. The listing skips clone size in some rows; elsewhere it reads once, few, many or a size class.

TRBV10-3	.	TRBJ1-3	few	TGTGCGATATCAGGGGCTTCGGGAAACACCATATATTTT	CAISGASGNTIYF
TRBV5-1	.	TRBJ2-1	many	TGCGCCAGCAGCTTGGGAGGAGGGGAATATTCCTACAATGAGCAGTTCTTC	CASSLGGGEYSYNEQFF
TRBV10-3	TRBD2	TRBJ2-2	few	TGTGCCATCAGCGTAGCGGGGGGTGACACCGGGGAGCTGTTTTTT	CAISVAGGDTGELFF
TRBV7-2	.	TRBJ1-1	.	TGTGCCAGCAGCATGGACCCGAGGACTGAAGCTTTCTTT	CASSMDPRTEAFF
TRBV29-1	TRBD2	TRBJ2-5	few	TGCAGCGCTAAAGGGACTAGCGGGGGGGACCTGGAGACCCAGTACTTC	CSAKGTSGGDLETQYF
TRBV24-1	.	TRBJ2-1	.	TGTGCCACCAGTGATCCACACTCTGCCGACAGTTACAATGAGCAGTTCTTC	CATSDPHSADSYNEQFF
TRBV7-2	.	TRBJ2-2	few	TGTGCCAGCAGCCGAAATCGACAGCCGAACACCGGGGAGCTGTTTTTT	CASSRNRQPNTGELFF
TRBV11-2	TRBD2	TRBJ2-2	.	TGTGCCAGCAGCTTAGTATTAGCGGGGGACACCGGGGAGCTGTTTTTT	CASSLVLAGDTGELFF
TRBV10-3	TRBD1	TRBJ2-1	few	TGTGCCATCAGCCCGACAGGGTTAGTTTGGTTCTTC	CAISPTGLVWFF
TRBV6-1	.	TRBJ2-1	many	TGTGCCAGCTCCCCGGACTCGGGGTTTGAGCAGTTCTTC	CASSPDSGFEQFF
TRBV24-1	.	TRBJ2-7	.	TGTGCCACCAGTGATGACATTCCCCCCTACGAGCAGTACTTC	CATSDDIPPYEQYF
TRBV7-2	TRBD1	TRBJ2-2	.	TGTGCCAGCAGCTCAAAAAACACAGGGGTGCCCGGGGAGCTGTTTTTT	CASSSKNTGVPGELFF
TRBV7-8	.	TRBJ2-2	few	TGTGCCAGCAGCTTAGAGTCGGACACCGGGGAGCTGTTTTTT	CASSLESDTGELFF
TRBV7-8	.	TRBJ1-4	.	TGTGCCAGCAGCTTAGTGCGGGGTAATGAAAAACTGTTTTTT	CASSLVRGNEKLFF
TRBV11-2	.	TRBJ2-1	.	TGTGCCAGCAGCTTAATCCATGAGCAGTTCTTC	CASSLIHEQFF
TRBV4-1	TRBD1	TRBJ1-1	.	TGCGCCAGCAGCCAAGATCCGGCAGGGGGGAACACTGAAGCTTTCTTT	CASSQDPAGGNTEAFF
TRBV4-2	TRBD1	TRBJ1-3	.	TGTGCCAGCGGGACAGGGGGTTCTCGTGGAAACACCATATATTTT	CASGTGGSRGNTIYF
TRBV7-8	TRBD1	TRBJ2-5	many	TGTGCCAGCAGCTCCTCCGGACAGGGGGAAGAGACCCAGTACTTC	CASSSSGQGEETQYF
TRBV6-5	TRBD1	TRBJ2-7	few	TGTGCCAGCAGTTACTGGCACCGGGACAGGATCACCTACGAGCAGTACTTC	CASSYWHRDRITYEQYF
TRBV10-3	.	TRBJ1-6	.	TGTGCCATCAGTGAGACAGGGATTGATTCACCCCTCCACTTT	CAISETGIDSPLHF
TRBV7-2	TRBD1	TRBJ2-7	many	TGTGCCAGCAACCTTGGGACAGCCTACAGCGAGCAGTACTTC	CASNLGTAYSEQYF
TRBV20-1	.	TRBJ1-5	many	TGCAGTGCTAGTTCGATGGGGGCGAACGGCAATCAGCCCCAGCATTTT	CSASSMGANGNQPQHF
TRBV3-1	.	TRBJ1-3	.	TGTGCCAGCAGCTACTTTAACCTTGGAAACACCATATATTTT	CASSYFNLGNTIYF
TRBV5-6	.	TRBJ1-6	few	TGTGCCAGCAGCTCCTACCGCCCGAGCTCCTATAATTCACCCCTCCACTTT	CASSSYRPSSYNSPLHF
TRBV20-1	TRBD2	TRBJ2-3	few	TGCAGTGCGCAAACCGGGACTAGCGGGGCTGCGCAGTATTTT	CSAQTGTSGAAQYF
TRBV10-3	.	TRBJ2-6	few	TGTGCCATCAGTGTATCCTTAGCCGGGGCCAACGTCCTGACTTTC	CAISVSLAGANVLTF
TRBV6-6	.	TRBJ1-5	.	TGTGCCAGCAGTTACCCCACCAGGACCAATCAGCCCCAGCATTTT	CASSYPTRTNQPQHF
TRBV15	.	TRBJ1-4	many	TGTGCCACCAGCAGAGATCGTTATAATGAAAAACTGTTTTTT	CATSRDRYNEKLFF
TRBV10-3	.	TRBJ2-3	many	TGTGCCATCAGTGAGACGCCCCTGGTCGGCAATACGCAGTATTTT	CAISETPLVGNTQYF
TRBV29-1	.	TRBJ1-3	.	TGCAGCGTCGCTGGGGGATCACGGGGGAACACCATATATTTT	CSVAGGSRGNTIYF
TRBV20-1	.	TRBJ1-1	few	TGCAGTGCCAAGAAGGGGGGCACTGAAGCTTTCTTT	CSAKKGGTEAFF
TRBV7-9	.	TRBJ2-7	few	TGTGCCAGCAGCTTAGGAAAAAGGAGGGAGCAGTACTTC	CASSLGKRREQYF
TRBV3-1	.	TRBJ1-2	few	TGTGCCAGCAGCCAGGAGGGACCCTATGGCTACACCTTC	CASSQEGPYGYTF
TRBV5-1	TRBD1	TRBJ1-2	.	TGCGCCAGCAGCTTGTGGGGACAGCGATTCTATGGCTACACCTTC	CASSLWGQRFYGYTF
TRBV5-4	.	TRBJ1-3	few	TGTGCCAGCAGCTTAGGACACCAGAGCTCTGGAAACACCATATATTTT	CASSLGHQSSGNTIYF
TRBV7-2	.	TRBJ1-5	few	TGTGCCAGCAGCTTATCCAGTCATAGCAATCAGCCCCAGCATTTT	CASSLSSHSNQPQHF
TRBV4-1	.	TRBJ1-5	.	TGCGCCAGCAGCCAAGAATACAATCAGCCCCAGCATTTT	CASSQEYNQPQHF
TRBV29-1	TRBD2	TRBJ2-7	many	TGCAGCGTTGGCACCCCGCGGGGGGCCTACGAGCAGTACTTC	CSVGTPRGAYEQYF
TRBV5-1	.	TRBJ2-1	few	TGCGCCAGCACCCCAGGGGTTAGGAATGAGCAGTTCTTC	CASTPGVRNEQFF
TRBV28	TRBD1	TRBJ2-6	few	TGTGCCAGCAGCATGGTTGGGACAGTTCCCTCTGGGGCCAACGTCCTGACTTTC	CASSMVGTVPSGANVLTF
TRBV7-9	.	TRBJ1-4	.	TGTGCCAGCAGCTTAGCTTGGGGACCGATTGGTGAAAAACTGTTTTTT	CASSLAWGPIGEKLFF
TRBV5-4	.	TRBJ2-7	many	TGTGCCAGCAGCTTGGATACTAGCTCCGAGCAGTACTTC	CASSLDTSSEQYF
TRBV7-8	.	TRBJ2-5	.	TGTGCCAGCAGCGGGGACATTTTAGAGACCCAGTACTTC	CASSGDILETQYF
TRBV7-9	TRBD1	TRBJ1-6	.	TGTGCCAGCAGCTTAGCTTCAGGGGGCGTTTCACCCCTCCACTTT	CASSLASGGVSPLHF
TRBV6-6	.	TRBJ1-5	.	TGTGCCAGCAGTTACTCGGCAGGCGCAAATCAGCCCCAGCATTTT	CASSYSAGANQPQHF
TRBV6-5	.	TRBJ2-3	many	TGTGCCAGCAGGGTCGGTCGGCGCACAGATACGCAGTATTTT	CASRVGRRTDTQYF
TRBV12-3/TRBV12-4	.	TRBJ1-5	.	TGTGCCAGCAGTTTAGCGCTCGGGGGTTTTCTCAGCAATCAGCCCCAGCATTTT	CASSLALGGFLSNQPQHF
TRBV12-3/TRBV12-4	TRBD1	TRBJ1-6	many	TGTGCCAGCAGACGAGACGACAGGGCCAATTCACCCCTCCACTTT	CASRRDDRANSPLHF
TRBV3-1	TRBD2	TRBJ2-7	.	TGTGCCAGCAGCCAAGGTACTAGCGGGGGACTTGGCTACGAGCAGTACTTC	CASSQGTSGGLGYEQYF
TRBV6-2/TRBV6-3	.	TRBJ2-1	many	TGTGCCAGCAGTTACAGGGATCCCAATGAGCAGTTCTTC	CASSYRDPNEQFF
TRBV20-1	TRBD2	TRBJ2-3	.	TGCAGTGCTAGAGTGGCGAGCGGGGGTTCAGATACGCAGTATTTT	CSARVASGGSDTQYF
TRBV12-3/TRBV12-4	.	TRBJ2-3	.	TGTGCCAGCAGCAACAGTTTGGCGGGAACTGCCACAGATACGCAGTATTTT	CASSNSLAGTATDTQYF
TRBV6-5	.	TRBJ1-6	.	TGTGCCAGCAGCTCCTCGACTGAGTCTCGTTCACCCCTCCACTTT	CASSSSTESRSPLHF
TRBV6-2/TRBV6-3	TRBD1	TRBJ1-6	few	TGTGCCAGCAGGAGACAGGGGGATTCACCCCTCCACTTT	CASRRQGDSPLHF
TRBV29-1	.	TRBJ2-2	few	TGCAGCGTTGTCCTTCGTGCGCCGAACACCGGGGAGCTGTTTTTT	CSVVLRAPNTGELFF
TRBV24-1	.	TRBJ2-3	many	TGTGCCACCAGTGATTTAGTCAGCACAGATACGCAGTATTTT	CATSDLVSTDTQYF
TRBV29-1	TRBD2	TRBJ2-2	many	TGCAGCGTTGCGGCTAGCGGGGGGGCCGACACCGGGGAGCTGTTTTTT	CSVAASGGADTGELFF
TRBV27	.	TRBJ1-6	few	TGTGCCAGCAGTTTGAGGGAAGGTTCACCCCTCCACTTT	CASSLREGSPLHF
TRBV4-1	TRBD1	TRBJ2-6	.	TGCGCCAGCAGCCAAGATCGGGGGAGACAGGGGATCTCTGGGGCCAACGTCCTGACTTTC	CASSQDRGRQGISGANVLTF